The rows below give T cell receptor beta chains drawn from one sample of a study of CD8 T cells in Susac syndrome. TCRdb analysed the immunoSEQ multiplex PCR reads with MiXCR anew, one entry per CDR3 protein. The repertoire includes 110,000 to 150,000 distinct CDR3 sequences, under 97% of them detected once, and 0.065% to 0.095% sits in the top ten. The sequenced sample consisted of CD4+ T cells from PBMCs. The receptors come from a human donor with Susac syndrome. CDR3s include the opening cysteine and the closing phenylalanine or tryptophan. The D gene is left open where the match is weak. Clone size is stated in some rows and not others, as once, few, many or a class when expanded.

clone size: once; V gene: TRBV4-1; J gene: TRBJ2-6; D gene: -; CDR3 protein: CASSQVAGANVLTF; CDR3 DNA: TGCGCCAGCAGCCAAGTTGCCGGGGCCAACGTCCTGACTTTC
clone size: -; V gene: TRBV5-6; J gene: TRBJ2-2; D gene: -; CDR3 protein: CASSLGGPGELFF; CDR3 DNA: TGTGCCAGCAGCTTGGGAGGGCCGGGGGAGCTGTTTTTT
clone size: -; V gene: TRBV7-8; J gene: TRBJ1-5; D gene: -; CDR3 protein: CASSLAQPGELQHF; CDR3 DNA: TGTGCCAGCAGCTTAGCCCAACCAGGCGAGCTCCAGCATTTT
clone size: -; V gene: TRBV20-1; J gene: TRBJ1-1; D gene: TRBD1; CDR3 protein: CSASRDRVLAEAFF; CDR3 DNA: TGCAGTGCTAGCCGGGACAGGGTTCTCGCTGAAGCTTTCTTT
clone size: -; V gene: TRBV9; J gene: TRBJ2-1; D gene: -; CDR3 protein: CASSPNFSYNEQFF; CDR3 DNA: TGTGCCAGCAGCCCGAATTTCTCCTACAATGAGCAGTTCTTC
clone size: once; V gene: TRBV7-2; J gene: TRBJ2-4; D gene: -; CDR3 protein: CASSGLGGIQYF; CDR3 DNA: TGTGCCAGCAGCGGACTAGGGGGCATTCAGTACTTC
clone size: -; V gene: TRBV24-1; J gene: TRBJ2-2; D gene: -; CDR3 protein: CATSERTGELFF; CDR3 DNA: TGTGCCACCAGTGAACGTACCGGGGAGCTGTTTTTT
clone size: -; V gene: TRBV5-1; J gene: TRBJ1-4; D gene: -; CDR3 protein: CASSFQTGGGEKLFF; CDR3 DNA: TGCGCCAGCAGCTTCCAGACGGGCGGAGGGGAAAAACTGTTTTTT
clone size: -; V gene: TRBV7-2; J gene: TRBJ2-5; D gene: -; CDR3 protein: CASRSPGRTQETQYF; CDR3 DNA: TGTGCCAGCAGATCCCCGGGACGGACGCAAGAGACCCAGTACTTC
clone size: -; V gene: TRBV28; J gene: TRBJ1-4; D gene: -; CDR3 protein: CASSWSPGREKLFF; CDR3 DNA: TGTGCCAGCAGCTGGTCCCCGGGACGGGAAAAACTGTTTTTT
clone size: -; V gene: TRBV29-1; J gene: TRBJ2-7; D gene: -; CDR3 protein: CSVDRGRDEQYF; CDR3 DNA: TGCAGCGTTGACAGGGGGAGGGACGAGCAGTACTTC
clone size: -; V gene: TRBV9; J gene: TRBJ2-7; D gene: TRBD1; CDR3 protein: CASSVAGQGNYEQYF; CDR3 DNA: TGTGCCAGCAGCGTAGCCGGACAGGGGAACTACGAGCAGTACTTC
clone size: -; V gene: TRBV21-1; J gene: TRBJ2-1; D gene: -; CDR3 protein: CASSNYGGEQFF; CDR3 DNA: TGTGCCAGCAGCAACTACGGGGGTGAGCAGTTCTTC
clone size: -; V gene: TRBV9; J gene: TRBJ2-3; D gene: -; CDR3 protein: CASSLGSSRSTDTQYF; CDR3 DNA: TGTGCCAGCAGTCTTGGCTCTAGCCGTAGCACAGATACGCAGTATTTT
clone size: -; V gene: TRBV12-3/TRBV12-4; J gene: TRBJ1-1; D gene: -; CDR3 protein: CASNDPPGTEAFF; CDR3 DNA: TGTGCCAGCAACGACCCCCCGGGGACTGAAGCTTTCTTT
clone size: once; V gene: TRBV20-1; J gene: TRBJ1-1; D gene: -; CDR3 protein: CSAYKRNTEAFF; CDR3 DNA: TGCAGTGCTTACAAACGGAACACTGAAGCTTTCTTT
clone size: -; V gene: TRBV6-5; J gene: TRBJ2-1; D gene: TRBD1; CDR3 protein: CASSADRGPYNEQFF; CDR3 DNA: TGTGCCAGCAGTGCGGACAGGGGCCCCTACAATGAGCAGTTCTTC
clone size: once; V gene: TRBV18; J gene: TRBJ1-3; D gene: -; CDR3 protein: CASSPRDAGNTIYF; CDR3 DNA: TGTGCCAGCTCACCAAGGGACGCTGGAAACACCATATATTTT
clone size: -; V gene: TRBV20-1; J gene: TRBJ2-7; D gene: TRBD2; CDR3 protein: CSARGQEGLVYEQYF; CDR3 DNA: TGCAGTGCTAGAGGACAAGAGGGACTAGTCTACGAGCAGTACTTC
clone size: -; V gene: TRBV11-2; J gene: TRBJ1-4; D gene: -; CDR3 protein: CASSLDRLEKLFF; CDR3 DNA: TGTGCCAGCAGCTTAGATCGCCTGGAAAAACTGTTTTTT
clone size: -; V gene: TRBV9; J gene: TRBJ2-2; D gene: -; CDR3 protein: CASSLDSTHTGELFF; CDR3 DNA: TGTGCCAGCAGCCTGGACTCCACGCACACCGGGGAGCTGTTTTTT
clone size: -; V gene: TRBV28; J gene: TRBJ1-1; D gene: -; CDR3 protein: CASRQSVGSGNTEAFF; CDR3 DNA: TGTGCCAGCAGACAATCAGTAGGGTCGGGGAACACTGAAGCTTTCTTT
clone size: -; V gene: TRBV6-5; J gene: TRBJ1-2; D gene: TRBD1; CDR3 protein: CASSRTGGYGYTF; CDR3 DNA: TGTGCCAGCTCCCGGACAGGCGGTTATGGCTACACCTTC
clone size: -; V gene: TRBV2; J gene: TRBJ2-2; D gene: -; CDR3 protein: CASSVVHQPGELFF; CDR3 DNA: TGTGCCAGCAGTGTGGTTCATCAGCCCGGGGAGCTGTTTTTT
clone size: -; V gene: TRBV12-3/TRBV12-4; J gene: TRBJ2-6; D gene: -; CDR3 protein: CASSLGSRSGANVLTF; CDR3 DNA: TGTGCCAGCAGTTTAGGCAGTCGCTCTGGGGCCAACGTCCTGACTTTC
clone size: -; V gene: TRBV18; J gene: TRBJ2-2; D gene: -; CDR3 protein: CASSPLGTGELFF; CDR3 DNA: TGTGCCAGCTCGCCACTTGGGACCGGGGAGCTGTTTTTT
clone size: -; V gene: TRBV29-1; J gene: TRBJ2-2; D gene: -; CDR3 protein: CSVGGANTGELFF; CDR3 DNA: TGCAGCGTTGGCGGAGCGAACACCGGGGAGCTGTTTTTT
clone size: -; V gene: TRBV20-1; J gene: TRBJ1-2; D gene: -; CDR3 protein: CSVTRGHGYTF; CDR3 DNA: TGCAGTGTTACAAGGGGACATGGCTACACCTTC
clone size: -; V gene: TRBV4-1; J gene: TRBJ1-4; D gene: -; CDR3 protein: CASSQRTALSTNEKLFF; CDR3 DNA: TGCGCCAGCAGCCAGCGGACCGCGTTGTCGACTAATGAAAAACTGTTTTTT
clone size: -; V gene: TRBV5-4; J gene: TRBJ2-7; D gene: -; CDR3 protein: CASSLEDSYEQYF; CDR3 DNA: TGTGCCAGCAGCTTGGAAGATTCGTACGAGCAGTACTTC
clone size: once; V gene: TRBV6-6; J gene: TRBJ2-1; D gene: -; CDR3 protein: CASSYQESNEQFF; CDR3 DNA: TGTGCCAGCAGTTACCAGGAGAGCAATGAGCAGTTCTTC
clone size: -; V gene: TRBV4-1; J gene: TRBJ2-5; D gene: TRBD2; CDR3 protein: CASSPGTSETQYF; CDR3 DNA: TGCGCCAGCAGCCCGGGGACTAGCGAGACCCAGTACTTC
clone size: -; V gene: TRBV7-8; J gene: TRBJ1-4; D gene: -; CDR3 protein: CASSPQTQNEKLFF; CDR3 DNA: TGTGCCAGCAGCCCGCAGACACAGAATGAAAAACTGTTTTTT
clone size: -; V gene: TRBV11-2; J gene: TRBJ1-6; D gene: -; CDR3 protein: CASSLEGAYNSPLHF; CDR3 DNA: TGTGCCAGCAGCTTGGAAGGGGCCTATAATTCACCCCTCCACTTT
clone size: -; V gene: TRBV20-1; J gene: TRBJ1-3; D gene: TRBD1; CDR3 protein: CSANRGSGNTIYF; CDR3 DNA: TGCAGTGCTAACAGGGGTTCTGGAAACACCATATATTTT
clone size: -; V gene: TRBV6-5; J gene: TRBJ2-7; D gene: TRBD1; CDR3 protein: CASTDGTGSYEQYF; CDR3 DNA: TGTGCCAGCACCGACGGGACAGGCTCCTACGAGCAGTACTTC
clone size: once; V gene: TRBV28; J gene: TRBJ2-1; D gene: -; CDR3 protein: CASSLKGSGGGEQFF; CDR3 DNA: TGTGCCAGCAGTTTAAAGGGATCCGGGGGCGGTGAGCAGTTCTTC
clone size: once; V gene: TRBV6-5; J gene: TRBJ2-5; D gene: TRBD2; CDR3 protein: CASREAGFQETQYF; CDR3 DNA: TGTGCCAGCCGGGAAGCGGGATTCCAAGAGACCCAGTACTTC
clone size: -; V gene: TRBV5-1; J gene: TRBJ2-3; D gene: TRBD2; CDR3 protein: CASSGGGSPDTQYF; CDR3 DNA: TGCGCCAGCAGCGGCGGGGGGAGCCCAGATACGCAGTATTTT
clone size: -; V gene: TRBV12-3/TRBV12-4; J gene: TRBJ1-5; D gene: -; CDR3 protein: CAVGEGNQPQHF; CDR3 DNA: TGTGCCGTCGGGGAAGGCAATCAGCCCCAGCATTTT
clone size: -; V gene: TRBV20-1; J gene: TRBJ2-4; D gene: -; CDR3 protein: CSARNSVAKNIQYF; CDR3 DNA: TGCAGTGCTAGAAACAGCGTAGCCAAAAACATTCAGTACTTC
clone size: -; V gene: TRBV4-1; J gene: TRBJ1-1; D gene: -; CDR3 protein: CASSQQNTEAFF; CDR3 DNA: TGCGCCAGCAGCCAGCAGAACACTGAAGCTTTCTTT
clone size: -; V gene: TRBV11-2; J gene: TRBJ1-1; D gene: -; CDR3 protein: CASSLGQTNTEAFF; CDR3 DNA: TGTGCCAGCAGCTTGGGACAAACGAACACTGAAGCTTTCTTT
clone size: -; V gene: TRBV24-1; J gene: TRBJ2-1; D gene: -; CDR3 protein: CATSARTNEQFF; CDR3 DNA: TGTGCCACCAGTGCCAGAACCAATGAGCAGTTCTTC
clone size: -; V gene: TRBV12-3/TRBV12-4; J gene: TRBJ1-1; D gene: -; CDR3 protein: CASSFGQVMAEAFF; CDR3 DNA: TGTGCCAGCAGTTTCGGTCAAGTGATGGCGGAAGCTTTCTTT
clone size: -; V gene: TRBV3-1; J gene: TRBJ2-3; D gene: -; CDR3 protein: CASSRKGADTQYF; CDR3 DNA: TGTGCCAGCAGCCGAAAGGGGGCAGATACGCAGTATTTT
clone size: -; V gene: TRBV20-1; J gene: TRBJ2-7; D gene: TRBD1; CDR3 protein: CSARQGSGEQYF; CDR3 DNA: TGCAGTGCCAGACAGGGGTCGGGCGAGCAGTACTTC
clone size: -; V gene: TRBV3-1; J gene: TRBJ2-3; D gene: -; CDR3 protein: CASSQEERRQYF; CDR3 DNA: TGTGCCAGCAGCCAAGAGGAGAGGCGACAGTATTTT
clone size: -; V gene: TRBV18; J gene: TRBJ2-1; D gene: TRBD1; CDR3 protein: CASSPAGTGTREQFF; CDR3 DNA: TGTGCCAGCTCCCCTGCCGGGACAGGGACCCGAGAGCAGTTCTTC
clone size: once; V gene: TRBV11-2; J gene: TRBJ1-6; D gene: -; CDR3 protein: CASSLVGSNSPLHF; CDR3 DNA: TGTGCCAGCAGCTTAGTTGGATCTAATTCACCCCTCCACTTT
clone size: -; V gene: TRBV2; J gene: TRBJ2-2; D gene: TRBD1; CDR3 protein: CASRKGTADTGELFF; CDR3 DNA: TGTGCCAGCAGGAAGGGGACAGCGGACACCGGGGAGCTGTTTTTT
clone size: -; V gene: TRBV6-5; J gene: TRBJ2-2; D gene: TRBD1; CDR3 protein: CASSTGTGGIGELFF; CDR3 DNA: TGTGCCAGCAGCACCGGGACAGGGGGGATCGGGGAGCTGTTTTTT
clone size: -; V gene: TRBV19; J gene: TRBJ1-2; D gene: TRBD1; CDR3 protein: CASSGQGFAGYTF; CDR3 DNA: TGTGCCAGTAGTGGACAGGGGTTCGCTGGCTACACCTTC